This is a list of T cell receptor beta chains from one sample in a study of technical replicates of blood from several donors. Sequenced by immunoSEQ multiplex PCR; TCRdb stores in-frame clones only, minus some. This sample has roughly 100,000 clones, with about 95% found just once. The sequenced material came from T cells isolated from PBMCs. The receptors derive from a human donor in good health. Both conserved end residues are part of each CDR3. Each record gives: clone size, V gene, J gene, D gene, CDR3 protein, CDR3 DNA. A D gene is named only where the DNA matches it firmly. Expanded clones get a size class; other rows say once, few or many, or leave the size out.

>NA|TRBV19|TRBJ1-2|NA
CASSPGWGTNYGYTF
TGTGCCAGTAGTCCTGGGTGGGGCACTAACTATGGCTACACCTTC
>NA|TRBV9|TRBJ2-3|TRBD2
CASSVTSGRAEVQYF
TGTGCCAGCAGTGTGACTAGCGGGAGGGCCGAAGTGCAGTATTTT
>NA|TRBV5-8|TRBJ2-1|TRBD2
CASSLELADNEQFF
TGTGCCAGCAGCTTGGAGCTAGCGGACAATGAGCAGTTCTTC
>NA|TRBV27|TRBJ2-1|TRBD2
CASSLRLAGVYNEQFF
TGTGCCAGCAGTCTACGACTAGCGGGGGTCTACAATGAGCAGTTCTTC
>NA|TRBV10-3|TRBJ2-7|NA
CAINTGYEQYF
TGTGCCATAAACACAGGGTACGAGCAGTACTTC
>once|TRBV29-1|TRBJ2-7|TRBD1
CSVEVRQGAYYEQYF
TGCAGCGTTGAAGTACGGCAGGGGGCGTACTACGAGCAGTACTTC
>NA|TRBV7-2|TRBJ2-1|TRBD2
CASSLTSGSLHEQFF
TGTGCCAGCAGCTTAACTAGCGGGAGTCTCCATGAGCAGTTCTTC
>NA|TRBV11-2|TRBJ1-1|NA
CASSLVNTPGTEAFF
TGTGCCAGCAGCTTAGTGAACACCCCAGGCACTGAAGCTTTCTTT
>NA|TRBV28|TRBJ1-1|NA
CASSLSGREAEAFF
TGTGCCAGCAGTTTATCGGGCAGGGAAGCTGAAGCTTTCTTT
>NA|TRBV11-2|TRBJ2-7|TRBD2
CASSAGPTSGRGYEQYF
TGTGCCAGCAGCGCAGGACCCACTAGCGGGAGGGGATACGAGCAGTACTTC
>NA|TRBV19|TRBJ1-1|NA
CASSIATGNTEAFF
TGTGCCAGTAGTATAGCTACAGGGAACACTGAAGCTTTCTTT
>NA|TRBV7-9|TRBJ2-3|TRBD2
CASSLGLADITDTQYF
TGTGCCAGCAGCTTAGGACTAGCGGACATCACAGATACGCAGTATTTT
>NA|TRBV25-1|TRBJ2-3|NA
CASFGGISTDTQYF
TGTGCCAGCTTCGGCGGGATAAGCACAGATACGCAGTATTTT
>NA|TRBV5-4|TRBJ1-2|NA
CASTQGQNGYTF
TGTGCCAGCACCCAGGGACAAAATGGCTACACCTTC
>NA|TRBV2|TRBJ1-1|NA
CASRQHMNTEAFF
TGTGCCAGCAGACAGCACATGAACACTGAAGCTTTCTTT
>NA|TRBV19|TRBJ1-5|TRBD1
CASITGQGHNQPQHF
TGTGCCAGTATTACAGGACAGGGGCACAATCAGCCCCAGCATTTT
>NA|TRBV7-2|TRBJ1-1|NA
CASSPGRGRNTEAFF
TGTGCCAGCAGCCCCGGTCGGGGGAGGAACACTGAAGCTTTCTTT
>NA|TRBV11-3|TRBJ1-1|NA
CASSLGGARTEAFF
TGTGCCAGCAGCTTGGGGGGGGCGCGGACTGAAGCTTTCTTT
>NA|TRBV9|TRBJ2-1|NA
CASSLIPQGTLIF
TGTGCCAGCAGCTTAATACCCCAGGGAACGCTTATCTTC
>NA|TRBV4-1|TRBJ2-1|TRBD2
CASSQALAGGYEQFF
TGCGCCAGCAGCCAAGCTCTAGCGGGAGGGTATGAGCAGTTCTTC
>NA|TRBV6-6|TRBJ1-2|NA
CASSYGHTTNYGYTF
TGTGCCAGCAGTTATGGGCATACAACCAACTATGGCTACACCTTC
>NA|TRBV19|TRBJ2-1|TRBD1
CASSTEITTGDPQFF
TGTGCCAGTAGTACGGAAATTACTACAGGGGATCCGCAGTTCTTC
>NA|TRBV19|TRBJ1-1|NA
CASSIHSGDFSTEAFF
TGTGCCAGTAGTATACATTCAGGGGATTTTAGCACTGAAGCTTTCTTT
>once|TRBV6-5|TRBJ1-2|NA
CASSYPASNGYTF
TGTGCCAGCAGTTACCCCGCGTCGAATGGCTACACCTTC
>NA|TRBV7-9|TRBJ2-3|TRBD2
CASSSTSGRMDTQYF
TGTGCCAGCAGCTCGACTAGCGGGAGGATGGATACGCAGTATTTT
>NA|TRBV27|TRBJ2-3|TRBD2
CASNRLAGGSDTQYF
TGTGCCAGCAACCGACTAGCGGGAGGGTCAGATACGCAGTATTTT
>NA|TRBV27|TRBJ2-1|NA
CASSLFSGSSYNEQFF
TGTGCCAGCAGTTTATTCAGCGGGTCCTCCTACAATGAGCAGTTCTTC
>NA|TRBV7-3|TRBJ2-1|TRBD2
CASSLGLAGGDNEQFF
TGTGCCAGCAGCTTAGGATTAGCGGGAGGGGACAATGAGCAGTTCTTC
>NA|TRBV5-8|TRBJ2-5|TRBD2
CASSALGGRGETQYF
TGTGCCAGCAGTGCATTGGGAGGGAGGGGAGAGACCCAGTACTTC
>once|TRBV5-1|TRBJ2-5|TRBD1
CASSLTPGGIETQYF
TGCGCCAGCAGCTTGACGCCAGGGGGTATCGAGACCCAGTACTTC